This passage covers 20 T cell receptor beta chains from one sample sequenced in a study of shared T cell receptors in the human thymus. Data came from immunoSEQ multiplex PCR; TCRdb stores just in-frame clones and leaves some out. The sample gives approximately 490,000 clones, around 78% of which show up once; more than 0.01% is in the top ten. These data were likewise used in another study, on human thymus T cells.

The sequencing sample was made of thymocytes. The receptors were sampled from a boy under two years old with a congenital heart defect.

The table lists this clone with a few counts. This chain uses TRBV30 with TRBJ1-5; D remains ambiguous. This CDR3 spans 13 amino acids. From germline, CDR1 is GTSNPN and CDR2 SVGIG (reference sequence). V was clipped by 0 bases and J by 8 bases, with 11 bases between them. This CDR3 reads CAWSVGGAEPQHF. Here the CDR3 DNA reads TGTGCCTGGAGTGTAGGCGGCGCGGAGCCCCAGCATTTT. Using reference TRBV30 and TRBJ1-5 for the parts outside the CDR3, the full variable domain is SQTIHQWPATLVQPVGSPLSLECTVEGTSNPNLYWYRQAAGRGLQLLFYSVGIGQISSEVPQNLSASRPQDRQFILSSKKLLLSDSGFYLCAWSVGGAEPQHFGDGTRLSIL.

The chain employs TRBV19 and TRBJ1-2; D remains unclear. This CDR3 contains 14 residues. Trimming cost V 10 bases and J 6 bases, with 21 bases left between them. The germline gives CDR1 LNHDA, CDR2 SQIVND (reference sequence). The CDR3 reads CANLPGEGDNGYTF. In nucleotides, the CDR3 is TGTGCCAACCTTCCCGGGGAGGGCGATAATGGCTACACCTTC.

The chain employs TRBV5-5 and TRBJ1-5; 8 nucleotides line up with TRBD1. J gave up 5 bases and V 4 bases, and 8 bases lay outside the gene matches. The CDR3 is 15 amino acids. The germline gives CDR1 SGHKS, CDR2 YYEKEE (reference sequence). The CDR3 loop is CASSRTGGRDQPQHF. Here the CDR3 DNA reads TGTGCCAGCAGCCGTACAGGGGGGAGGGATCAGCCCCAGCATTTT.

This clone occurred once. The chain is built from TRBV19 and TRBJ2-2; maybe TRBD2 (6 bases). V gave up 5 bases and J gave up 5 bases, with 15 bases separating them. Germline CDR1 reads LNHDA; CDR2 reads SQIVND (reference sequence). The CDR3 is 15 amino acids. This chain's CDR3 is CASSEAGRETGELFF. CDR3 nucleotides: TGTGCCAGTAGTGAGGCGGGACGGGAAACCGGGGAGCTGTTTTTT.

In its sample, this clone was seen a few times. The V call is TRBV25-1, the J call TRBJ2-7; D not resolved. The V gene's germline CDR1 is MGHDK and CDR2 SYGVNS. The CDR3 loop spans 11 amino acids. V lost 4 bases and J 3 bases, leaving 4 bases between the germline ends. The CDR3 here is CASSGVYEQYF. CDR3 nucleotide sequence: TGTGCCAGCAGTGGAGTCTACGAGCAGTACTTC.

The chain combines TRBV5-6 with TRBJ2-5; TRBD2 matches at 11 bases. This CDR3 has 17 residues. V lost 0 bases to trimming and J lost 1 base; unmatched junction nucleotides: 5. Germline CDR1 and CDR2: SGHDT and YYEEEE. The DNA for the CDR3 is TGTGCCAGCAGCTTGGGGCTAGCGGGAGGCCCCCAAGAGACCCAGTACTTC. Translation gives CASSLGLAGGPQETQYF.

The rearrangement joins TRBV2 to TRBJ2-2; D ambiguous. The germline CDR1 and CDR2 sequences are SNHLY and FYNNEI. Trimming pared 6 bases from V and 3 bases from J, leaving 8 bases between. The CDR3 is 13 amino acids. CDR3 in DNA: TGTGCCAGCAGCCTGGCTGACACCGGGGAGCTGTTTTTT. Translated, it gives CASSLADTGELFF.

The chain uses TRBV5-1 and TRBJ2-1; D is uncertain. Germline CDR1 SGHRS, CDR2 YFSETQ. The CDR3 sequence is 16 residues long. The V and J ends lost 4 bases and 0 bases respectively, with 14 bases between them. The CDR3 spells CASSPPGSSSYNEQFF. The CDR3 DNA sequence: TGCGCCAGCAGCCCCCCCGGGTCGAGCTCCTACAATGAGCAGTTCTTC.

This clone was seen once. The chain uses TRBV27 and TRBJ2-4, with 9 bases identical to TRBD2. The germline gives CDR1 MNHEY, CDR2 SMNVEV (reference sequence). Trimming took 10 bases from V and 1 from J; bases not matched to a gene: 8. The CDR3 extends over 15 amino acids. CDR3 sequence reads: CATGRGGWAKNIQYF. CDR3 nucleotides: TGTGCCACCGGGCGGGGGGGCTGGGCCAAAAACATTCAGTACTTC.

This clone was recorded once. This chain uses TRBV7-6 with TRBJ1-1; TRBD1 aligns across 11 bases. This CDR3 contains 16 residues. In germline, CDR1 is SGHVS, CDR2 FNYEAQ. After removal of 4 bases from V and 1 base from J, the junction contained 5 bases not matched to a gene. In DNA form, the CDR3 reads TGTGCCAGCAGCTCCGGGACAGGGGGAACGAACACTGAAGCTTTCTTT. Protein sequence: CASSSGTGGTNTEAFF.

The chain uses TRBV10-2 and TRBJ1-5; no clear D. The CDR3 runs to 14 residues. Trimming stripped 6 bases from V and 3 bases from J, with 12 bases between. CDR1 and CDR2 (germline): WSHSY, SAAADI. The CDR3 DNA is TGCGCCAGCAGCGTACGGGGAGACAATCAGCCCCAGCATTTT. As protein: CASSVRGDNQPQHF.

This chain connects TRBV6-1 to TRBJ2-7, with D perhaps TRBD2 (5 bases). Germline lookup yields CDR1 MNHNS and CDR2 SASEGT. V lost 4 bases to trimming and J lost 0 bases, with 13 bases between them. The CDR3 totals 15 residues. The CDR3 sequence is CASSGGLRSSYEQYF. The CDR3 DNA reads TGTGCCAGCAGTGGAGGGCTTCGCAGCTCCTACGAGCAGTACTTC.

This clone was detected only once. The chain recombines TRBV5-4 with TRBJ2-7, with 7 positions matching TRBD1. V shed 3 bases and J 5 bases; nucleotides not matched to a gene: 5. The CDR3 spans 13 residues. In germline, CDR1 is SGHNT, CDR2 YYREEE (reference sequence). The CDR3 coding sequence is TGTGCCAGCAGCTCGACAGGGCCCCACGAGCAGTACTTC. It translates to CASSSTGPHEQYF.

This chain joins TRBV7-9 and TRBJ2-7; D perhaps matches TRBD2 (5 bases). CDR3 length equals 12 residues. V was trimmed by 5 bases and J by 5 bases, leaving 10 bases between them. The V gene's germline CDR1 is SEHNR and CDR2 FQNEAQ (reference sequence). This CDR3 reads CASSLFGDEQYF. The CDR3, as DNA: TGTGCCAGCAGCCTCTTCGGGGACGAGCAGTACTTC.

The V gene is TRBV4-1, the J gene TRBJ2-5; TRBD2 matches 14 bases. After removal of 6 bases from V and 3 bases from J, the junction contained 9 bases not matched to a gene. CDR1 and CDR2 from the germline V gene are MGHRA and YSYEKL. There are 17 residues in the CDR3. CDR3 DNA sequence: TGCGCCAGCAGGGCGGGGACTAGCGGGAGACGGGAAGAGACCCAGTACTTC. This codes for CASRAGTSGRREETQYF.

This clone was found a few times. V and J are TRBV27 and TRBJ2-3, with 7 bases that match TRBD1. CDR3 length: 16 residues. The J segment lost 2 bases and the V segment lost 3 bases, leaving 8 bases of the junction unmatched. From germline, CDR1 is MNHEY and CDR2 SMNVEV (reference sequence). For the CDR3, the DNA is TGTGCCAGCAGTTTTGAGTACAGGGGCATCACAGATACGCAGTATTTT. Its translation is CASSFEYRGITDTQYF.

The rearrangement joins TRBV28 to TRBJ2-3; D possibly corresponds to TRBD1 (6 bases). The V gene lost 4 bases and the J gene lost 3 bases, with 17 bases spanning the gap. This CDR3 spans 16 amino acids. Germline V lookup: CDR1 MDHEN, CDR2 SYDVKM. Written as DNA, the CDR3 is TGTGCCAGCAGTTGGGGCCGGGACACCGTAACAGATACGCAGTATTTT. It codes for CASSWGRDTVTDTQYF.

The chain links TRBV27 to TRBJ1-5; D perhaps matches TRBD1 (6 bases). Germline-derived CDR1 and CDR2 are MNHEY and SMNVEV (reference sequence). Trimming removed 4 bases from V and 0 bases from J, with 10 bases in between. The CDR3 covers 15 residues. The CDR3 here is CASSSTGISNQPQHF. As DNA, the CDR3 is TGTGCCAGCAGTTCGACAGGAATTAGCAATCAGCCCCAGCATTTT.

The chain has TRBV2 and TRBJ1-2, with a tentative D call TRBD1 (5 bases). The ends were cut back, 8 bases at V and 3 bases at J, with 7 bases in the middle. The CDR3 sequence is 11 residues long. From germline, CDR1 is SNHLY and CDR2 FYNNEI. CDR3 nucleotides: TGTGCCAGCCCAGGGTACTATGGCTACACCTTC. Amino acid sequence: CASPGYYGYTF.

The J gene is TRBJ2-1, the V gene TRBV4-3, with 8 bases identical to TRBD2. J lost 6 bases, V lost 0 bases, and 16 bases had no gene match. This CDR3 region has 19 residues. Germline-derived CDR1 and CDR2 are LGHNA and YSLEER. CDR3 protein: CASSQDNAHGRGSCNEQFF. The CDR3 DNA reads TGCGCCAGCAGCCAAGATAACGCACACGGGAGGGGTTCGTGCAATGAGCAGTTCTTC.